The 19 T cell receptor beta chains below come from one sample, sequenced in a study of cytomegalovirus exposure and HLA in healthy donors. Primers for the PCR totalled 60 Vbeta and 13 Jbeta. The assay was immunoSEQ multiplex PCR, and TCRdb's table has in-frame clones only and misses some. Of tens of thousands of clones listed, 73% are singletons. Sequenced: PBMCs. The receptors come from a man aged 50-59 years in good health and CMV-seronegative.

This chain links TRBV29-1 with TRBJ1-6; TRBD1 matches at 7 bases. The J segment lost 7 bases and the V segment lost 6 bases, leaving 6 bases of the junction unmatched. Germline loops: CDR1 SQVTM, CDR2 ANQGSEA. This CDR3 spans 13 amino acids. CDR3 loop: CSVRDSMNSPLHF. The CDR3 DNA is TGCAGCGTACGGGACAGCATGAATTCACCCCTCCACTTT.

This chain connects TRBV19 to TRBJ2-2; 8 bases are a match to TRBD1. The CDR3 totals 15 residues. Germline loops: CDR1 LNHDA, CDR2 SQIVND (reference sequence). V trimming: 6 bases; J trimming: 2 bases; junction bases outside the gene matches: 5. Here the CDR3 reads CASRQGQGNTGELFF. CDR3 nucleotide sequence: TGTGCCAGTAGACAAGGACAGGGAAACACCGGGGAGCTGTTTTTT.

V is TRBV4-2 and J is TRBJ2-2; weak D call: TRBD2 (6 bases). This CDR3 contains 17 residues. Germline V CDR1 and CDR2: LGHNA, YNFKEQ. V was clipped by 3 bases and J by 3 bases, with 17 bases between them. The CDR3 nucleotides are TGTGCCAGCAGCCAGGGACTGGCGGGGAGCTACACCGGGGAGCTGTTTTTT. Its translation: CASSQGLAGSYTGELFF.

The J gene is TRBJ2-2, the V gene TRBV30; the match to TRBD1 covers 7 bases. V gave up 8 bases and J gave up 1 base; unmatched junction bases: 7. Germline-derived CDR1 and CDR2 are GTSNPN and SVGIG (reference sequence). CDR3 length: 14 amino acids. The CDR3 DNA reads as TGTGCCACTATGGGACAGTGGAACACCGGGGAGCTGTTTTTT. Its translation: CATMGQWNTGELFF.

This chain joins TRBV10-1 and TRBJ2-1; maybe TRBD1 (6 bases). Germline-derived CDR1 and CDR2 are WNHNN and SYGVQD (reference sequence). Deletions cut 5 bases from V and 10 bases from J, with 12 bases between. The length of the CDR3 is 12 residues. CDR3 in amino acids: CASSNRVGEQFF. CDR3 bases: TGCGCCAGCAGTAACAGGGTAGGCGAGCAGTTCTTC.

The chain joins TRBV6-1 to TRBJ2-5; the match to TRBD2 covers 8 bases. The V gene end was trimmed by 6 bases and the J gene end by 5 bases; junction bases not matched to a gene: 11. The CDR3 runs to 15 residues. Germline CDR1 MNHNS, CDR2 SASEGT. The CDR3, as DNA: TGTGCCAGCAGGCGGGCGGGGGGTAAAGGGGAGACCCAGTACTTC. Translation gives CASRRAGGKGETQYF.

On this clone: One end of the junction does not line up with germline, which may come from a read error. The CDR3 loop is CSSSSSGVSNQPQHF. As DNA, the CDR3 is TGTTCCAGCAGCTCCTCAGGGGTGAGCAATCAGCCCCAGCATTTT. This sequence joins TRBV7-9 and TRBJ1-5; TRBD1 is a possible D gene (6 bases). The CDR3 totals 15 residues. The V gene's germline CDR1 is SEHNR and CDR2 FQNEAQ (reference sequence).

The chain has TRBV5-4 and TRBJ1-1; perhaps TRBD1 as D (5 bases). V was clipped by 0 bases and J by 5 bases, with 14 bases between them. Per the germline V gene, CDR1 is SGHNT and CDR2 is YYREEE (reference sequence). This CDR3 is 15 amino acids long. CDR3 DNA: TGTGCCAGCAGCTTGGGAGGGGTAGCGGGGACTGAAGCTTTCTTT. Its translation is CASSLGGVAGTEAFF.

This chain connects TRBV2 to TRBJ1-2, with D hard to call. The germline V gene has CDR1 SNHLY and CDR2 FYNNEI. CDR3 size: 13 residues. V was cut by 11 bases and J by 6 bases, with 19 bases left in between. CDR3 region: CAFRTRGSDGYTF. In DNA, the CDR3 is TGTGCCTTTCGGACGCGCGGGAGTGATGGCTACACCTTC.

The chain uses TRBV7-2 and TRBJ2-1, with 9 bases lining up with TRBD2. The CDR3 consists of 17 residues. In germline, CDR1 is SGHTA, CDR2 FQGNSA. V lost 2 bases, J lost 6 bases, and 11 bases stayed unmatched. The CDR3 reads CASSLSSSGAIGNEQFF. The CDR3 DNA reads TGTGCCAGCAGCTTATCGTCTAGCGGGGCCATAGGCAATGAGCAGTTCTTC.

The gene calls are TRBV7-6 and TRBJ1-6; D is perhaps TRBD1 (6 bases). V shed 5 bases and J shed 6 bases, with 20 bases lying between them. The CDR3 runs 17 residues. CDR1 and CDR2 (germline): SGHVS, FNYEAQ. The CDR3 DNA reads as TGTGCCAGCAGCACCACCACTTTGACAGGACGTAATTCACCCCTCCACTTT. Encoded protein: CASSTTTLTGRNSPLHF.

With respect to this clone: Other DNA sequences from this sample encode an identical CDR3 as well. CDR3 protein: CASSEAGGNQPQHF. CDR3 DNA: TGTGCCAGCAGTGAAGCAGGGGGCAATCAGCCCCAGCATTTT. The rearrangement uses TRBV6-1 and TRBJ1-5, with D perhaps matching TRBD1 (5 bases). The CDR3 is 14 amino acids. Germline V gives CDR1 MNHNS, CDR2 SASEGT. The V end lost 0 bases, the J end lost 2 bases, and 5 bases lay between the germline ends.

Of note for this clone: This sample also contains other DNA sequences that code for the same CDR3. The rearrangement links TRBV5-1 to TRBJ1-6; 10 bases map to TRBD1. V gave up 4 bases and J gave up 8 bases; unmatched junction bases: 3. Germline CDR1 reads SGHRS; CDR2 reads YFSETQ. The CDR3 is made up of 14 amino acids. In DNA, the CDR3 is TGCGCCAGCAGCCCGGGACAGGGGTATTCACCCCTCCACTTT. Translating it yields CASSPGQGYSPLHF.

There are a few counts of this clone. The V and J genes are TRBV5-1 and TRBJ2-7; D possibly corresponds to TRBD1 (6 bases). The CDR3 totals 15 residues. V lost 1 base, J lost 5 bases, and 16 bases lay in between. Germline assignment: CDR1 SGHRS and CDR2 YFSETQ. The CDR3 DNA is TGCGCCAGCAGCTTGTACGTCAGGGACAAAAACGAGCAGTACTTC. Amino acids: CASSLYVRDKNEQYF.

The CDR3, as DNA: TGTGCCAGCAGCGGCGTCGGGACAGGGAGCTGGGGCTACACCTTC. Protein product: CASSGVGTGSWGYTF. The chain has TRBV9 and TRBJ1-2; 9 nucleotides line up with TRBD1. Per the germline V gene, CDR1 is SGDLS and CDR2 is YYNGEE. The CDR3 runs to 15 residues. The V segment lost 3 bases and the J segment 8 bases; nucleotides outside the gene matches: 11.

The V gene is TRBV4-2, the J gene TRBJ2-2; D is perhaps TRBD1 (6 bases). The CDR3 has 15 residues. Trimming cost V 2 bases and J 6 bases, with 13 bases left between them. The germline V gene encodes CDR1 LGHNA and CDR2 YNFKEQ. CDR3: CASSQFPGQPGELFF. The DNA for the CDR3 is TGTGCCAGCAGCCAATTCCCGGGACAACCCGGGGAGCTGTTTTTT.

The CDR3 spells CASSLEPGSGQPQHF. The CDR3 DNA reads TGCGCCAGCAGCTTGGAACCAGGGTCGGGCCAGCCCCAGCATTTT. V is TRBV5-1 and J is TRBJ1-5; D is perhaps TRBD1 (5 bases). Germline assignment: CDR1 SGHRS and CDR2 YFSETQ. V was pared by 0 bases and J by 7 bases, with 14 bases between. The CDR3 is made up of 15 amino acids.

Concerning this clone: At one of its ends the junction is not consistent with the germline gene, which may arise from a read error. This chain links TRBV4-1 with TRBJ2-7; TRBD1 matches at 7 bases. CDR3 length: 15 amino acids. Looked up from germline, CDR1 is MGHRA and CDR2 is YSYEKL. The CDR3 sequence: CASSPDRVYTSSRHF. DNA of the CDR3: TGCGCCAGCAGCCCCGACAGGGTCTATACGAGCAGTAGACACTTC.

CDR3 loop: CSVRYGRGEKLFF. CDR3 in DNA: TGCAGCGTCCGGTATGGCAGGGGGGAAAAACTGTTTTTT. This chain connects TRBV29-1 to TRBJ1-4, with 7 nucleotides matching TRBD1. J lost 8 bases, V lost 6 bases, and 9 bases had no gene match. The CDR3 has 13 amino acids. Per germline, CDR1 SQVTM and CDR2 ANQGSEA. Based on the CDR3 plus reference TRBV29-1 and TRBJ1-4, the full variable domain is SAVISQKPSRDICQRGTSLTIQCQVDSQVTMMFWYRQQPGQSLTLIATANQGSEATYESGFVIDKFPISRPNLTFSTLTVSNMSPEDSSIYLCSVRYGRGEKLFFGSGTQLSVL.